This T cell receptor (beta chain) was sequenced during a study of response to subunit inactivated influenza vaccine (dated by TCRdb to the late 2010s). For the wider study: Deep quantitative profiling of the T cell receptor repertoire was used in the study to follow responses to a trivalent subunit inactivated influenza vaccine.

From the cysteine through the phenylalanine, the CDR3 covers 15 amino acids. Kept here is only the CDR3 DNA, which spans 45 bases and is read in frame from base 1. The V end gives up 2 bases and the J end 4 bases, leaving 4 bases in the junction not matched to a gene. From a lookup of the germline V gene, CDR1 and CDR2 are MGHDK and SYGVNS. The library relied on RT-PCR. Reads for this sample came from an Illumina HiSeq 2500. TCRdb cleaned the public reads at Q25 with fastp, built clones with MiXCR and kept in-frame beta chains. Each CDR3 protein gets just one entry, which takes the most common genes and DNA from the rows behind it. The sample profile shows more than 150,000 distinct CDR3 sequences; 9.5% to 12% of them were found once. The ten largest account for about a third of the sample. Summary of the overall study and its limitations: The authors suggested that each seasonal influenza vaccination may recruit only a limited number of new T cells.

In this sample, this clonotype turned up a few times. Its specific antigen is unknown. Within one base of it there is no much larger clone, and no base qualities were kept. This specimen was CD8+ T cells sorted from PBMCs, taken about 23 months after vaccination. The chain is made from TRBV25-1 and TRBJ1-2; 10 nucleotides in the junction match TRBD1. This receptor was taken from a man aged 45-69 years who received an inactivated influenza vaccine. Donor details come from another sample of the same person, matched by shared clones. The CDR3: CASSEGQGGFYGYTF. The bases read TGTGCCAGCAGTGAAGGACAGGGGGGTTTCTATGGCTACACCTTC.